Sequencing of this T cell receptor beta chain was carried out in a study of blood T cells in healthy people across ages. Points on this clonotype: Its matching antigen is unknown.

Overall study results and limits: The long-lived group displayed more naive CD4+ cells, plus higher diversity, than the aged donors did.

Germline V gene data show CDR1 as SQVTM and CDR2 as ANQGSEA. The CDR3 totals 13 residues. Trimming removed 7 bases at V and 2 bases at J, with 13 bases between. A sample-barcoded 5' primer and a J-beta primer mix were used in a second PCR of roughly 7 to 11 cycles. TCRdb re-derived calls from the 5' RACE reads in MiXCR, one entry per CDR3 protein. The data contain some 900,000 distinct CDR3 sequences, about 44% of them singletons. Per sample, at least 6 micrograms of total RNA were extracted. This clonotype was sampled from a man aged 25 to 40 in good health. The specimen sequenced was blood. The rearrangement links TRBV29-1 to TRBJ2-3; D tentatively fits TRBD1 or TRBD2 (5 bases each). The CDR3: CSDVGENTDTQYF. In DNA, the CDR3 is TGCAGCGACGTGGGGGAAAACACAGATACGCAGTATTTT.